This paragraph covers one T cell receptor beta chain sequence. The antigen is undetermined. This specimen belongs to a study of shared clonotypes between healthy human individuals. The naive CD8 subset, CD45RO-negative cells positively selected for CCR7, excluded terminally differentiated effector memory CD45RA+ cells. The CDR3 runs to 17 residues. Germline V gene data show CDR1 as MGHRA and CDR2 as YSYEKL. Trimming took 3 bases from V and 1 from J; bases not matched to a gene: 7. Source study methods: Owing to the provision of junction-only sequences devoid of quality scores by immunoSEQ, filtering differed. Assay: immunoSEQ multiplex PCR; the TCRdb copy retains only in-frame clones and omits some. The DNA was the basis for D and trimming; V, J and clone size are from that table. The repertoire holds a few million clones, with around 95% as singletons. Study-wide findings and caveats: It was expected that sequencing depth would affect clonotype sharing among donors.

The receptor was derived from a man aged 18 to 30 in good health. Some clones in this sample may be carry-over from other donors' samples. This sequence joins TRBV4-1 and TRBJ2-3; 10 positions agree with TRBD1. The sequenced material came from naive CD8+ T cells from PBMCs. DNA for the CDR3: TGCGCCAGCAGCCACCAACCCGGGACAGGGGGCACAGATACGCAGTATTTT. It translates to CASSHQPGTGGTDTQYF.